The entry below gives a single T cell receptor beta chain sequence along with its context. This clone was counted once. Its antigen has not been determined. Per-base quality was not reported, and no clone a single base away is much larger than it. This entry is derived from a study of OX40 agonist ivuxolimab in advanced cancers. Turning to the overall study: Ivuxolimab was a fully human IgG2 agonistic monoclonal antibody targeting the costimulatory receptor OX40 (CD134). Patients were allowed to have had prior anti-PD-1, anti-PD-L1 or anti-CTLA-4 therapy, and 40% of the dose-escalation patients had previously received checkpoint inhibitors. Of the roughly 54 dose-escalation patients, hepatocellular carcinoma was present in around 19, melanoma in roughly 15, renal cell carcinoma in 9 and head and neck cancer in 9. A male proportion of about 79% and a mean age of around 60 years, ranging from 23 to 79, were recorded for the dose-escalation cohort. The paper reports the monotherapy dose-escalation portion (N = 52 patients) of the phase I ivuxolimab trial. Three dose-escalation patients achieved partial responses, one with hepatocellular carcinoma and two with cutaneous melanoma. Intravenous ivuxolimab was administered to patients every 2 weeks at six dose levels: 0.01, 0.1, 0.3, 1.5, 3 and 10 mg/kg. Peripheral TCRbeta sequencing aimed to test whether ivuxolimab altered TCR sequence diversity and caused clonal T-cell expansion.

The CDR3 runs 13 amino acids, cysteine and phenylalanine included. Of all the DNA, just the CDR3 is kept, 39 bases in frame from base 1. The germline V end is reduced by 9 bases and the J end by 6 bases; junction bases left unmatched: 8. Taken from the germline V gene, the CDR1 and CDR2 loops are WSHSY and SAAADI. Study-level results and caveats: After ivuxolimab, more expanded clones were found on average in CD8+ T cells than in CD4+ T cells. At doses from 0.1 to 3.0 mg/kg, clonal expansion was seen in both CD4+ and CD8+ blood T cells between baseline and week 6. Low levels of normalized T-cell clonal expansion were also seen in some nonresponding patients. Antigen specificity was not determined for the clonally expanded peripheral T cells. In the 0.1-3.0 mg/kg groups, partial responders had among the lowest normalized peripheral clonal expansion, particularly in CD8+ T cells.

Genomic DNA was isolated from the sorted cells so that the TCRbeta CDR3 region could be sequenced. TCRbeta CDR3 regions were sequenced using the immunoSEQ Assay. Imported from immuneACCESS, the table was reduced by TCRdb to in-frame sequences with V and J called. These copies leave out some clones; in studies compared against another copy, an unresolved V gene accounts for under half, and the cause of the remainder is not known. The sample data list some 20,000 clones, and about 74% of these were observed just once. Around 26% of the sample is taken by the ten largest. The trial excluded patients who had a history of autoimmune disease or who were on systemic immunosuppression. Peripheral blood for TCR sequencing was drawn from every dose cohort at baseline, at cycle 4 day 1 and at cycle 7 day 1. The samples were taken from a phase I, first-in-human, multicenter, open-label dose-escalation trial of ivuxolimab. Adults with locally advanced or metastatic head and neck squamous cell, hepatocellular, melanoma or renal cell carcinoma were enrolled in the trial. CD4+ and CD8+ T cells were sorted separately from peripheral blood before TCR sequencing.

This chain is built from TRBV10-2 and TRBJ1-1; a stretch of 9 junction bases matches TRBD1. The starting material was CD4+ or CD8+ T cells sorted from blood, obtained in a trial of the OX40 agonist ivuxolimab. The TCR was taken from an adult with an advanced solid tumor such as melanoma, head and neck, liver or kidney cancer. The CDR3 reads as follows: CASGDREWAEAFF. The nucleotide sequence is given as TGCGCCAGTGGGGACAGGGAATGGGCTGAAGCTTTCTTT.